One and the same sample provided the 17 T cell receptor beta chains below, sequenced in a study of blood T cell repertoires in COVID-19. Repertoires were generated with immunoSEQ multiplex PCR, while TCRdb's copy carries only in-frame clones and drops some. The table shows about 39,000 clones, with 75% to 90% occurring only once. The sample taken for sequencing was peripheral blood. The receptor set was obtained from a man aged 55 to 70 with acute or convalescent COVID-19.

The V gene is TRBV2, the J gene TRBJ1-5, with 8 positions matching TRBD1. V shed 4 bases, J shed 6 bases, and the junction held 5 bases outside the gene matches. Germline CDR1 is SNHLY and CDR2 is FYNNEI. The CDR3 covers 14 residues. The CDR3 sequence: CASSAGQGAQPQHF. The CDR3 region has the DNA TGTGCCAGCAGTGCGGGGCAGGGGGCTCAGCCCCAGCATTTT. The variable domain in full, completed from reference TRBV2 and TRBJ1-5, reads EPEVTQTPSHQVTQMGQEVILRCVPISNHLYFYWYRQILGQKVEFLVSFYNNEISEKSEIFDDQFSVERPDGSNFTLKIRSTKLEDSAMYFCASSAGQGAQPQHFGDGTRLSIL.

This chain connects TRBV27 to TRBJ2-1; TRBD2 is a possible D gene (5 bases). The CDR3 loop spans 13 amino acids. Germline V gene lookup returns CDR1 MNHEY and CDR2 SMNVEV (reference sequence). V was trimmed by 6 bases and J by 4 bases, leaving 10 bases between them. The CDR3 here is CASSRRVYNEQFF. For the CDR3, the DNA is TGTGCCAGCAGCCGGCGGGTATACAATGAGCAGTTCTTC.

The chain has TRBV7-9 and TRBJ2-6, with D unresolved. This CDR3 region has 17 residues. Between the trimmed V and J ends, which lost 5 bases and 0 bases, there was a span of 14 bases. Looked up from germline, CDR1 is SEHNR and CDR2 is FQNEAQ (reference sequence). The chain's CDR3 is CASSPPPGYSGANVLTF. The CDR3 DNA reads TGTGCCAGCAGCCCCCCCCCAGGATACTCTGGGGCCAACGTCCTGACTTTC. The full variable domain, its missing parts supplied by reference TRBV7-9 and TRBJ2-6, is DTGVSQNPRHKITKRGQNVTFRCDPISEHNRLYWYRQTLGQGPEFLTYFQNEAQLEKSRLLSDRFSAERPKGSFSTLEIQRTEQGDSAMYLCASSPPPGYSGANVLTFGAGSRLTVL.

The J gene is TRBJ1-2, the V gene TRBV11-2; no definite D call. Germline V gene lookup returns CDR1 SGHAT and CDR2 FQNNGV. The CDR3 runs to 9 residues. V lost 10 bases to trimming and J lost 7 bases, with 7 bases between them. The CDR3 DNA reads TGTGCCACCGGGAGTGGCTACACCTTC. Its protein is CATGSGYTF.

The sample holds one count of this clone. V usage is TRBV11-3 and J usage is TRBJ2-1; 7 bases are shared with TRBD1. The CDR3 runs to 14 residues. Germline V gives CDR1 SGHNT, CDR2 YENEEA. V shed 4 bases and J 6 bases; nucleotides not matched to a gene: 6. The CDR3 reads CASSSHRDSNEQFF. Here the CDR3 DNA reads TGTGCCAGCAGCTCCCACCGGGACAGCAATGAGCAGTTCTTC.

V gene TRBV4-3 combines with J gene TRBJ1-6; 8 bases fit TRBD1. This CDR3 comprises 18 residues. Trimming removed 0 bases from V and 9 bases from J; junction bases left unmatched: 13. Germline values: CDR1 LGHNA, CDR2 YSLEER. The CDR3, as DNA: TGCGCCAGCAGCCAAGACTCCGTTACCAGGGGGCTGGGTTCACCCCTCCACTTT. As protein: CASSQDSVTRGLGSPLHF.

The V call is TRBV19, the J call TRBJ1-1, with 7 bases matching TRBD1. CDR3 length: 14 residues. The V segment lost 3 bases and the J segment 5 bases; nucleotides outside the gene matches: 6. Germline V gene sequence: CDR1 LNHDA, CDR2 SQIVND (reference sequence). The CDR3 region has the DNA TGTGCCAGTAGTATGGTCCCAGGGGGAACTGAAGCTTTCTTT. Translated, it gives CASSMVPGGTEAFF.

The chain links TRBV9 to TRBJ2-1, with 10 positions matching TRBD2. CDR3 length equals 15 residues. The V and J ends lost 4 bases and 7 bases, in that order; junction bases with no gene match: 8. Germline assignment: CDR1 SGDLS and CDR2 YYNGEE. The CDR3 region has the DNA TGTGCCAGCAGCCGAAGCGGGGGGGCTAAGAATGAGCAGTTCTTC. Its translation: CASSRSGGAKNEQFF.

The chain combines TRBV7-8 with TRBJ1-1, with 7 bases identical to TRBD1. V was clipped by 0 bases and J by 5 bases; unmatched bases: 3. Germline CDR1 is SGHVS and CDR2 is FQNEAQ. The CDR3 has 14 amino acids. This chain's CDR3 is CASSLATGPTEAFF. The CDR3 DNA follows: TGTGCCAGCAGCTTAGCGACAGGGCCGACTGAAGCTTTCTTT.

The chain uses TRBV2 and TRBJ1-1; D gene unclear. This CDR3 contains 13 residues. Trimming took 7 bases from V and 0 from J, leaving 9 bases between them. CDR1 and CDR2 from the germline V gene are SNHLY and FYNNEI. This CDR3 is CASKTEMNTEAFF. In DNA form, the CDR3 reads TGTGCCAGCAAAACAGAAATGAACACTGAAGCTTTCTTT.

The V gene is TRBV6-5, the J gene TRBJ1-2; the match to TRBD1 covers 8 bases. The germline V gene has CDR1 MNHEY and CDR2 SVGAGI. After removal of 2 bases from V and 4 bases from J, the junction contained 3 bases not matched to a gene. This CDR3 region has 14 residues. CDR3 sequence reads: CASSYKGQGYGYTF. The DNA of the CDR3 is TGTGCCAGCAGTTACAAAGGACAGGGCTATGGCTACACCTTC.

The chain links TRBV5-1 to TRBJ1-3; the match to TRBD1 covers 7 bases. Trimming took 0 bases from V and 4 from J; bases not matched to a gene: 1. The CDR3 runs 14 residues. From germline, CDR1 is SGHRS and CDR2 YFSETQ. CDR3: CASSLAGQGNTIYF. CDR3 DNA: TGCGCCAGCAGCTTGGCGGGACAGGGAAACACCATATATTTT.

The chain combines TRBV5-4 with TRBJ1-2; tentative D call: TRBD1 (6 bases). This CDR3 is built from 15 residues. The germline V and J ends were trimmed by 5 bases and 1 base, with 15 bases remaining between them. The germline V gene has CDR1 SGHNT and CDR2 YYREEE (reference sequence). The CDR3 DNA is TGTGCCAGCAGTCACAGGGCGCGGTATAACTATGGCTACACCTTC. Protein product: CASSHRARYNYGYTF.

V and J are TRBV7-2 and TRBJ2-1; a possible D gene is TRBD2 (6 bases). CDR3 length: 15 residues. The V gene's germline CDR1 is SGHTA and CDR2 FQGNSA. V was trimmed by 5 bases and J by 4 bases, leaving 15 bases between them. DNA of the CDR3: TGTGCCAGCAGCGCCGTTAGCGGAGCTTACAATGAGCAGTTCTTC. Translation gives CASSAVSGAYNEQFF.

The chain links TRBV12-5 to TRBJ2-2; 7 nucleotides match TRBD2. Germline lookup yields CDR1 LGHNT and CDR2 FRNRAP. The ends lost 1 base at V and 4 bases at J; junction bases unmatched: 9. The CDR3 is 17 residues long. The DNA for the CDR3 is TGTGCTAGTGGTTTGGGGACGGCGGGAGTGGGCACCGGGGAGCTGTTTTTT. Its protein product is CASGLGTAGVGTGELFF.

Only a few counts were recorded for this clone. This chain joins TRBV11-2 and TRBJ1-2; D ambiguous. This CDR3 has 14 residues. The germline gives CDR1 SGHAT, CDR2 FQNNGV. The germline V and J ends were trimmed by 0 bases and 1 base, with 6 bases remaining between them. The CDR3: CASSLDSYNYGYTF. Written as DNA, the CDR3 is TGTGCCAGCAGCTTAGATTCCTATAACTATGGCTACACCTTC.

J is TRBJ2-3 and V is TRBV15; D gene ambiguous. Germline CDR1 and CDR2: LNHNV and YYDKDF (reference sequence). This CDR3 spans 12 amino acids. Trimming shortened V by 7 bases and J by 10 bases, and 15 bases separated the two germline ends. The CDR3 sequence: CATTPGGTAQYF. The CDR3 nucleotides read TGTGCCACCACTCCCGGCGGTACCGCGCAGTATTTT.